This TCR beta chain is drawn from a study of early T cells in non-severe SARS-CoV-2 infection (dated by TCRdb to the early 2020s). Regarding the study in general: Because TCR sequencing relied on bulk RNA taken from unsorted whole blood, pairing of alpha and beta chains was not possible.

For this clonotype: Its target antigen remains unknown. It has no much larger one-base neighbor in the sample; base qualities were not kept.

What the work shows at the level of the full study, not this receptor alone: VDJdb matching was skewed toward anti-spike CD8 responses and likely underestimated virus-specific expansions, missing private and CD4 specificities.

This was a case-control study nested in a cohort of healthcare workers in London, UK, who had nasopharyngeal swab PCR tests and blood samples taken every week. Healthcare workers were recruited between 23 and 31 March 2020, during the week of the UK lockdown, and were followed weekly for up to about 15 weeks. CDR1 and CDR2 are drawn from the germline V gene: KGHSH, LQKENI. The CDR3, cysteine through phenylalanine, is 15 amino acids long. Of the read, only the CDR3 DNA is kept; its 45 bases are in frame from base 1. Trimming takes 8 bases off V and 0 bases off J; junction bases not matched to a gene: 6. The method was 5' RACE. Sequencing took place on a NextSeq 500. To correct for sequencing error and PCR bias, the TCR library protocol tagged individual cDNA molecules with unique molecular identifiers. Sequencing covered both TCR alpha and beta chains, and within each sample the abundances of alpha and beta sequences were tightly co-correlated. The authors processed their data as follows. Decombinator V4 was used to perform V gene, J gene and CDR3 annotation of TCR sequences. TCRs were defined as expanded if a significant change between any two time points was detected under a Poisson model with p below 0.0001. TCR abundances were normalised to the total number of TCRs sequenced per sample and expressed as counts per million. MAIT TCRs were defined by TRAV1-2 paired with TRAJ12, TRAJ20 or TRAJ33, and iNKT TCRs by TRAV10 paired with TRAJ18. VDJdb, accessed on 1 November 2021, was searched for TCRs annotated for CMV, EBV and SARS-CoV-2, and TCRs annotated for more than one antigen were excluded. TCRdb passed the public sequencing reads through fastp at Q25 and MiXCR, retaining productive beta sequences. Here each entry gathers all rows of one CDR3 protein and keeps the most common genes and DNA. TCRdb assigned the V and J calls; the authors' analysis was not used. The sample table holds 60,000 to 75,000 distinct CDR3 sequences, of which about 10% were seen once. The ten biggest clones cover 4.5% to 7% of the sample.

The chain employs TRBV18 and TRBJ2-3; TRBD1 aligns with 9 central bases. This sequence was found in an adult who was a healthcare worker with PCR-confirmed SARS-CoV-2 infection or an uninfected control (not recorded which). Sequences were derived from whole blood, sampled at baseline. The sequenced DNA: TGTGCCAGCCCCCCCGGACAGGGGAGCACAGATACGCAGTATTTT. Translated, it reads CASPPGQGSTDTQYF.